A selection of T cell receptor beta chains follows, all from one sample in a study of control samples from healthy donors and cancer patients. Libraries were prepared by immunoSEQ multiplex PCR; TCRdb keeps only in-frame clonotypes and omits some of them. In the table there are roughly 40,000 clones, 80% to 95% of which are singletons. The sample consisted of blood. Every receptor here comes from a woman between 50 and 59 years old in good health. The CDR3 runs from the conserved cysteine through the conserved F or W. A D gene is named only where the DNA matches it firmly. A clone size is listed for some rows: how often the clone was seen (once, few, many), or a class if it is expanded.

d_call	clone_size	v_call	j_call	cdr3_aa	cdr3_nt
NA	NA	TRBV9	TRBJ1-5	CASSPSMGSNQPQHF	TGTGCCAGCAGCCCCAGTATGGGGAGCAATCAGCCCCAGCATTTT
NA	NA	TRBV28	TRBJ2-3	CASSLRGFTDTQYF	TGTGCCAGCAGTCTTAGGGGCTTCACAGATACGCAGTATTTT
TRBD1	NA	TRBV6-5	TRBJ1-2	CASSLGQVNYGYTF	TGTGCCAGCAGCCTGGGACAGGTCAACTATGGCTACACCTTC
TRBD1	NA	TRBV3-1/TRBV3-2	TRBJ1-2	CASTDRGHGYTF	TGTGCCAGTACGGACAGGGGGCATGGCTACACCTTC
NA	NA	TRBV7-3	TRBJ2-3	CASSSHTGTGTDTQYF	TGTGCCAGCAGCTCCCACACGGGGACGGGCACAGATACGCAGTATTTT
TRBD1	NA	TRBV7-6	TRBJ2-6	CASSLLTGAGANVLTF	TGTGCCAGCAGCTTATTGACAGGGGCTGGGGCCAACGTCCTGACTTTC
NA	once	TRBV2	TRBJ1-2	CASSEKQASYTF	TGTGCCAGCAGTGAGAAACAGGCTAGCTACACCTTC
NA	NA	TRBV5-5	TRBJ1-5	CASSESPLGHQPQHF	TGTGCCAGCAGCGAGTCGCCCCTCGGGCATCAGCCCCAGCATTTT
TRBD1	NA	TRBV12-3/TRBV12-4	TRBJ1-1	CASRSTGEKAFF	TGTGCCAGCAGGTCGACAGGGGAGAAAGCTTTCTTT
NA	NA	TRBV5-6	TRBJ2-7	CASSEQGIFEQYF	TGTGCCAGCAGCGAACAGGGAATTTTCGAGCAGTACTTC
NA	NA	TRBV19	TRBJ1-2	CASTGGAGYTF	TGTGCCAGTACGGGGGGTGCGGGCTACACCTTC
NA	NA	TRBV14	TRBJ2-3	CASSQDGPGRGTDTQYF	TGTGCCAGCAGCCAAGATGGGCCAGGGAGAGGCACAGATACGCAGTATTTT
NA	NA	TRBV18	TRBJ2-7	CASSATRDSREQYF	TGTGCCAGCTCGGCGACAAGGGATTCGAGGGAGCAGTACTTC
NA	NA	TRBV19	TRBJ1-5	CASRMFGQPQHF	TGTGCCAGTAGAATGTTCGGGCAGCCCCAGCATTTT
NA	few	TRBV28	TRBJ2-1	CASRVGTLKVNEQFF	TGTGCCAGCAGGGTTGGGACCCTTAAGGTCAATGAGCAGTTCTTC
NA	NA	TRBV25-1	TRBJ1-1	CASSGGGITEAFF	TGTGCCAGCAGTGGAGGGGGTATTACTGAAGCTTTCTTT
TRBD1	NA	TRBV28	TRBJ1-2	CASSLNRGNYGYTF	TGTGCCAGCAGTTTGAACAGGGGAAACTATGGCTACACCTTC
NA	NA	TRBV11-3	TRBJ2-7	CASSLDGYEQYF	TGTGCCAGCAGCTTAGACGGCTACGAGCAGTACTTC
TRBD2	NA	TRBV7-2	TRBJ2-3	CASSPVAAGGGDTQYF	TGTGCCAGCAGCCCCGTCGCTGCGGGGGGGGGAGATACGCAGTATTTT
TRBD2	NA	TRBV6-2/TRBV6-3	TRBJ2-5	CASSSTSAGGETQYF	TGTGCCAGCAGTTCCACTAGCGCTGGCGGGGAGACCCAGTACTTC
NA	NA	TRBV30	TRBJ1-5	CAWSAGLNQPQHF	TGTGCCTGGAGTGCGGGATTAAACCAGCCCCAGCATTTT
NA	NA	TRBV9	TRBJ1-1	CASSPRGGGDTEAFF	TGTGCCAGCAGCCCTAGGGGTGGGGGGGACACTGAAGCTTTCTTT
NA	NA	TRBV10-1	TRBJ1-2	CASRDRANYGYTF	TGCGCCAGCAGGGATAGGGCTAACTATGGCTACACCTTC
NA	NA	TRBV6-5	TRBJ1-1	CASSTHGARGEAFF	TGTGCCAGCAGTACACACGGGGCTCGTGGTGAAGCTTTCTTT
NA	once	TRBV18	TRBJ1-1	CASSGRGQPNTEAFF	TGTGCCAGCTCCGGTCGAGGACAGCCGAACACTGAAGCTTTCTTT
TRBD2	NA	TRBV10-2	TRBJ2-1	CASSEPSGGVNEQFF	TGCGCCAGCAGTGAACCCAGCGGGGGGGTCAATGAGCAGTTCTTC
TRBD1	few	TRBV5-4	TRBJ1-4	CASSSGGQEYEKLFF	TGTGCCAGCAGCTCAGGTGGACAGGAGTATGAAAAACTGTTTTTT
NA	NA	TRBV5-1	TRBJ1-1	CASGGTNTEAFF	TGCGCCAGCGGCGGGACGAACACTGAAGCTTTCTTT
NA	NA	TRBV7-6	TRBJ2-3	CASSLNTAPTDTQYF	TGTGCCAGCAGCTTAAATACCGCGCCCACAGATACGCAGTATTTT
TRBD2	NA	TRBV5-1	TRBJ2-7	CASSFYAGGDFEQYF	TGCGCCAGCAGCTTCTATGCGGGGGGAGATTTCGAGCAGTACTTC
NA	NA	TRBV3-1/TRBV3-2	TRBJ2-3	CASSPGTGGAVGTQYF	TGTGCCAGCAGCCCAGGGACTGGGGGGGCAGTAGGTACGCAGTATTTT
NA	NA	TRBV11-1	TRBJ2-7	CASSLGVGEQYF	TGTGCCAGCAGCTTAGGGGTTGGCGAGCAGTACTTC
NA	NA	TRBV7-8	TRBJ1-4	CASSLLGTAYNEKLFF	TGTGCCAGCAGCCTTCTGGGGACCGCTTATAATGAAAAACTGTTTTTT
TRBD2	NA	TRBV6-2/TRBV6-3	TRBJ2-7	CASSWDYANTYEQYF	TGTGCCAGCAGCTGGGACTACGCGAACACCTACGAGCAGTACTTC
NA	NA	TRBV10-3	TRBJ2-2	CATQVSNTGELFF	TGTGCCACACAGGTATCGAACACCGGGGAGCTGTTTTTT
NA	NA	TRBV6-2/TRBV6-3	TRBJ1-2	CASSDRAPYGYTF	TGTGCCAGCAGTGACCGGGCCCCCTATGGCTACACCTTC
NA	NA	TRBV19	TRBJ1-4	CASSIRGTAEKLFF	TGTGCCAGTAGTATTAGGGGAACCGCCGAAAAACTGTTTTTT
NA	once	TRBV7-9	TRBJ2-5	CASSRLDDQETQYF	TGTGCCAGCAGCCGCCTAGACGACCAAGAGACCCAGTACTTC
NA	NA	TRBV3-1/TRBV3-2	TRBJ2-5	CASSQAGAQSYF	TGTGCCAGCAGCCAAGCCGGGGCGCAATCATACTTC
TRBD1	once	TRBV9	TRBJ1-2	CASSARDRGSYGYTF	TGTGCCAGCAGCGCCCGGGACAGGGGGTCCTATGGCTACACCTTC
NA	NA	TRBV18	TRBJ1-1	CASSVTALTGMWNTEAFF	TGTGCCAGCTCTGTTACCGCCTTAACAGGGATGTGGAACACTGAAGCTTTCTTT
NA	NA	TRBV6-5	TRBJ2-7	CASMDQGFLSYEQYF	TGTGCCAGCATGGATCAGGGGTTCCTGTCCTACGAGCAGTACTTC